This entry features one T cell receptor (beta chain) sequence. This entry comes from a study of blood T cell repertoires in COVID-19. Method: immunoSEQ multiplex PCR; TCRdb's copy keeps in-frame clones and lacks some. Among some 330,000 clones, 92% were seen once, and the ten largest hold around 18%. V was pared by 6 bases and J by 4 bases, with 14 bases between. Germline V gene lookup returns CDR1 MNHEY and CDR2 SVGAGI. The CDR3 has 14 amino acids. The V and J genes are TRBV6-5 and TRBJ2-3; possibly TRBD1 for D (5 bases). Sequencing input: PBMCs or T cells enriched from blood (not recorded which). The receptor comes from a woman in her 30s who had recovered from COVID-19. The CDR3 loop reads CASSKQQGADTQYF. CDR3 coding DNA: TGTGCCAGCAGCAAACAGCAGGGCGCAGATACGCAGTATTTT.